This T cell receptor (beta chain) was recovered during a study of T cell repertoires in cytomegalovirus infection. Study as a whole: Public signatures in TCR beta pointed to CMV infection and matching HLA type. General observations from the study: Clonotype analysis showed dominance of the ex vivo response by HLA-C-restricted CMV-specific TCR beta clonotypes. Cumulative public TCR beta family frequency identified carriers of CMV plus the relevant HLA.

Germline CDR1 is SNHLY and CDR2 is FYNNEI. There are 14 residues in the CDR3. J lost 6 bases, V lost 6 bases, and 4 bases had no gene match. This clonotype has a handful of counts. Its specificity is unknown. TCRdb independently ran MiXCR on the reads; one entry per CDR3 protein. The sample records 310,000 or so distinct CDR3 sequences, roughly 23% being singletons. This sequence was found in a human donor in good health (CMV status not recorded). Some clones in this sample may be carry-over from other donors' samples. The rearrangement links TRBV2 to TRBJ2-1, with 11 bases aligning to TRBD2. The material sequenced was PBMCs. The CDR3, as DNA: TGTGCCAGCAGGCTAGCGGGAGGACCCAATGAGCAGTTCTTC. It yields the protein CASRLAGGPNEQFF. Full variable domain (outside the CDR3, taken from reference TRBV2 and TRBJ2-1): EPEVTQTPSHQVTQMGQEVILRCVPISNHLYFYWYRQILGQKVEFLVSFYNNEISEKSEIFDDQFSVERPDGSNFTLKIRSTKLEDSAMYFCASRLAGGPNEQFFGPGTRLTVL.